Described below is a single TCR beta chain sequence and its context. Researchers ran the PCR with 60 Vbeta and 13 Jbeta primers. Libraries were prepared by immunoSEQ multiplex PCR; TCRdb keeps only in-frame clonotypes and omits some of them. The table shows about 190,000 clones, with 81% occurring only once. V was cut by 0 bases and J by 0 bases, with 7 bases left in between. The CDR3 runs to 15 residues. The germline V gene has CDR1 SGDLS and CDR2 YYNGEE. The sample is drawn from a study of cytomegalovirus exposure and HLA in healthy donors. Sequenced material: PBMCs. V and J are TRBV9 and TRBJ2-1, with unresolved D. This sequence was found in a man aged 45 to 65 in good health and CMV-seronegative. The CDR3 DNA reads TGTGCCAGCAGCGTAGGGTTCAGCTCCTACAATGAGCAGTTCTTC. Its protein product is CASSVGFSSYNEQFF.